Presented here are 8 T cell receptor beta chains from one specimen sequenced in a study of T cell repertoires in ileal Crohn's disease. Profiled with immunoSEQ multiplex PCR; TCRdb holds only in-frame clones, not every one. This table holds some 15,000 clones, around 65% found once. What was sequenced was ileal tissue. The source of these receptors is an adult with Crohn's disease.

The chain has TRBV18 and TRBJ1-2, with 8 bases matching TRBD1. CDR1 and CDR2 from the germline V gene are KGHSH and LQKENI. The trim removed 6 bases at V and 1 base at J, leaving 4 bases unmatched. There are 14 residues in the CDR3. CDR3 amino acids: CASSPDRVNYGYTF. In nucleotides, the CDR3 is TGTGCCAGCTCCCCGGACAGGGTTAACTATGGCTACACCTTC.

The chain employs TRBV5-6 and TRBJ2-2; D is unclear. Deletions cut 0 bases from V and 4 bases from J, with 16 bases between. The CDR3 spans 17 residues. Germline lookup yields CDR1 SGHDT and CDR2 YYEEEE. The CDR3 loop is CASSLGFRGKVTGELFF. CDR3 in DNA: TGTGCCAGCAGCTTGGGATTTCGCGGAAAGGTCACCGGGGAGCTGTTTTTT.

Comment on this clone: A read error may account for a junction end that differs from germline. The chain carries TRBV19 and TRBJ1-6, with TRBD1 identical over 7 bases. The germline V gene has CDR1 LNHDA and CDR2 SQIVND (reference sequence). The CDR3 contains 14 residues. The CDR3 region is CASSLGTDNSPFHF. Written as DNA, the CDR3 is TGTGCCAGTAGTCTTGGGACAGATAATTCACCCTTCCACTTT.

This clone was counted only a few times. V gene TRBV15 combines with J gene TRBJ2-2, with 8 bases fitting TRBD1. The CDR3 sequence is 16 residues long. The V gene end was trimmed by 3 bases and the J gene end by 0 bases; junction bases not matched to a gene: 3. Germline assignment: CDR1 LNHNV and CDR2 YYDKDF (reference sequence). In DNA form, the CDR3 reads TGTGCCACCAGCAGGGACAGGGTTCCGAACACCGGGGAGCTGTTTTTT. This encodes CATSRDRVPNTGELFF.

In its sample, this clone was seen a few times. The V gene is TRBV30, the J gene TRBJ1-5; TRBD1 agrees at 7 bases. Germline lookup yields CDR1 GTSNPN and CDR2 SVGIG (reference sequence). V gave up 0 bases and J gave up 3 bases; unmatched junction bases: 5. The length of the CDR3 is 15 residues. CDR3 in DNA: TGTGCCTGGAGTGTACAAGGGACAGTCAATCAGCCCCAGCATTTT. Amino acids: CAWSVQGTVNQPQHF.

CDR3 DNA sequence: TGCGCCAGCAGCTTGGGAACTAGCGGCACAGATACGCAGTATTTT. Its protein product is CASSLGTSGTDTQYF. The V gene is TRBV5-1, the J gene TRBJ2-3; 7 bases agree with TRBD2. Germline V gene data show CDR1 as SGHRS and CDR2 as YFSETQ. The CDR3 has 15 residues. The V and J ends lost 0 bases and 1 base, in that order; junction bases with no gene match: 2.

This rearrangement joins TRBV6-5 to TRBJ1-1; D is ambiguous. The CDR3 has 14 amino acids. Trimming removed 0 bases at V and 3 bases at J, with 8 bases between. Per germline, CDR1 MNHEY and CDR2 SVGAGI. The CDR3 nucleotides are TGTGCCAGCAGTTACTCAGGAGAGTACACTGAAGCTTTCTTT. Its translation: CASSYSGEYTEAFF.

The V gene is TRBV6-1, the J gene TRBJ2-7, with 12 bases matching TRBD2. Germline CDR1 reads MNHNS; CDR2 reads SASEGT. V lost 5 bases and J lost 0; bases outside the gene matches: 2. CDR3 length: 15 amino acids. The CDR3 sequence: CASSPTSGSSYEQYF. In nucleotides, the CDR3 is TGTGCCAGCAGTCCGACTAGCGGGAGCTCCTACGAGCAGTACTTC.